These 28 T cell receptor beta chains were all obtained from the same sample, sequenced in a study of T-cell reconstitution after alpha-beta-depleted transplantation in children. Study-wide findings and caveats: After one year, T-cell counts and TCRbeta diversity mostly came from new T cells.

Unique molecular identifiers were used to barcode this TCRbeta library. One entry per CDR3 protein results from TCRdb running MiXCR on the PCR reads. The sample holds about 300,000 distinct CDR3 sequences, roughly 7.8% seen once. No cognate antigen is known for these TCRs. Sample: peripheral blood, taken 360 days after TCRalphabeta/CD19-depleted stem cell transplant. These receptors were taken from a female patient aged 2 to 10 who had a stem cell transplant for Fanconi anemia, so the T cells may come from the graft donor.

This clonotype has just a few counts. This chain links TRBV28 with TRBJ1-2; 11 bases line up with TRBD1. Germline V CDR1 and CDR2: MDHEN, SYDVKM. With V trimmed by 3 bases and J by 4 bases, 7 bases remained unmatched. The CDR3 length is 16 residues. The CDR3 loop is CASSLDRGPYAYGYTF. CDR3 in DNA: TGTGCCAGCAGTTTGGACAGGGGGCCCTATGCCTATGGCTACACCTTC.

This clonotype was seen once. This sequence may be a read error, since a much larger clone differs from it by one base. The genes are TRBV28 and TRBJ2-5, with D possibly being TRBD2 (6 bases). Trimming stripped 1 base from V and 2 bases from J, with 11 bases between. Germline V gene data show CDR1 as MDHEN and CDR2 as SYDVKM. This CDR3 spans 15 amino acids. The CDR3 nucleotides are TGTGCCAGCAGTTTATACACTAGCTGGCAAGAGACCCAGTACTTC. Translated: CASSLYTSWQETQYF.

This clonotype has at least ten counts. The rearrangement links TRBV20-1 to TRBJ2-5; D is tentatively TRBD1 or TRBD2 (5 bases each). With 0 bases removed from V and 1 base from J, the gap between germline ends came to 12 bases. This CDR3 is built from 15 residues. CDR1 is DFQATT, CDR2 SNEGSKA, per germline (reference sequence). CDR3 protein: CSARELRDVQETQYF. The CDR3 DNA sequence: TGCAGTGCTAGAGAACTACGGGACGTCCAAGAGACCCAGTACTTC.

The rearrangement links TRBV5-1 to TRBJ2-7; 8 positions match TRBD2. J gave up 3 bases and V 0 bases, and 5 bases lay outside the gene matches. CDR3 size: 15 residues. Germline lookup yields CDR1 SGHRS and CDR2 YFSETQ. The CDR3 coding sequence is TGCGCCAGCAGCTTGGAACTAGCGGAGATCTACGAGCAGTACTTC. It specifies CASSLELAEIYEQYF. Supplemented by reference TRBV5-1 and TRBJ2-7, the full variable domain reads KAGVTQTPRYLIKTRGQQVTLSCSPISGHRSVSWYQQTPGQGLQFLFEYFSETQRNKGNFPGRFSGRQFSNSRSEMNVSTLELGDSALYLCASSLELAEIYEQYFGPGTRLTVT.

In this sample, this clonotype turned up many times. The chain combines TRBV15 with TRBJ1-5; D call uncertain. V was cut by 1 base and J by 4 bases, with 11 bases left in between. CDR3 length: 15 amino acids. Germline CDR1 is LNHNV and CDR2 is YYDKDF (reference sequence). The CDR3 coding sequence is TGTGCCACCAGCAGAGCGAAGACAAGAAATCAGCCCCAGCATTTT. Amino acids: CATSRAKTRNQPQHF.

This clonotype occurred a few times. The chain couples TRBV28 to TRBJ1-1; D might be TRBD1 (5 bases). Germline-derived CDR1 and CDR2 are MDHEN and SYDVKM. Deletions cut 3 bases from V and 3 bases from J, with 11 bases between. The CDR3 length is 14 residues. The CDR3, as DNA: TGTGCCAGCAGTTTGTGGGGGGAGGACACTGAAGCTTTCTTT. Translation: CASSLWGEDTEAFF.

About this clonotype itself: With a much larger clone just one base away, this may be a read error. This rearrangement joins TRBV20-1 to TRBJ1-1, with no clear D. The germline CDR1 and CDR2 sequences are DFQATT and SNEGSKA (reference sequence). The CDR3 sequence is 11 residues long. The CDR3 nucleotides are TGCAGTGCTGAAGGGAACACTGAAGATTTCTTT. Encoded protein: CSAEGNTEDFF.

This clonotype was counted between two and nine times. This rearrangement joins TRBV20-1 to TRBJ2-3; 7 bases agree with TRBD2. Germline V gene sequence: CDR1 DFQATT, CDR2 SNEGSKA (reference sequence). With 6 bases clipped from V and 6 bases from J, the junction kept 21 bases outside the gene matches. This CDR3 is built from 17 residues. The CDR3 is CSARQLIGSGVKDTQYF. The CDR3, as DNA: TGCAGTGCAAGACAATTAATAGGAAGCGGGGTCAAGGATACGCAGTATTTT.

This clonotype came up a few times. This CDR3 is CASSQGGAGGYTF. As DNA, the CDR3 is TGTGCCAGCAGCCAAGGGGGGGCAGGCGGCTACACCTTC. V gene TRBV3-1 combines with J gene TRBJ1-2; TRBD1 is a possible D gene (6 bases). Trimming took off 1 base at V and 8 bases at J, with 11 bases between the two ends. CDR3 size: 13 residues. Germline V lookup: CDR1 LGHDT, CDR2 YNNKEL (reference sequence).

This clonotype was seen many times. The V and J genes are TRBV12-3 or TRBV12-4 and TRBJ2-3; 8 nucleotides match TRBD2. Germline trimming cut 5 bases from V and 0 bases from J; bases unmatched to any gene: 4. The CDR3 length is 15 residues. CDR3 amino acids: CASSVIAGSTDTQYF. The CDR3 nucleotides read TGTGCCAGCAGTGTAATAGCGGGGAGCACAGATACGCAGTATTTT.

This clonotype showed up many times. The chain combines TRBV29-1 with TRBJ1-1; 8 nucleotides line up with TRBD1. V lost 6 bases, J lost 5 bases, and 17 bases stayed unmatched. This CDR3 spans 16 amino acids. Looked up from germline, CDR1 is SQVTM and CDR2 is ANQGSEA. CDR3: CSVLPGQGLFSTEAFF. CDR3 DNA: TGCAGCGTCCTCCCCGGACAGGGCCTTTTTTCAACTGAAGCTTTCTTT.

The chain couples TRBV5-6 to TRBJ2-7; D is unclear. CDR1 is SGHDT and CDR2 is YYEEEE in the germline V gene. V gave up 4 bases and J gave up 3 bases, with 8 bases separating them. This CDR3 contains 12 residues. CDR3 sequence: CASSAGHYEQYV. DNA for the CDR3: TGTGCCAGCAGCGCCGGGCACTACGAGCAGTACGTC.

This clonotype was recorded many times. This rearrangement joins TRBV9 to TRBJ2-7; a weak D match, TRBD2 (6 bases). Trimming took 3 bases from V and 0 from J, leaving 22 bases between them. Per the germline V gene, CDR1 is SGDLS and CDR2 is YYNGEE. The length of the CDR3 is 18 residues. The CDR3 coding sequence is TGTGCCAGCAGCGAAGGATTGGCAGGGCGCGGGGTCTCCTACGAGCAGTACTTC. It is translated as CASSEGLAGRGVSYEQYF.

This clonotype occurred many times. The J gene is TRBJ1-1, the V gene TRBV6-5, with 7 bases fitting TRBD1. The CDR3 spans 14 residues. V shed 4 bases, J shed 1 base, and the junction held 3 bases outside the gene matches. CDR1 and CDR2 (germline): MNHEY, SVGAGI. The CDR3 DNA sequence: TGTGCCAGCAGTTTTCAGGGGGGGAACACTGAAGCTTTCTTT. It yields the protein CASSFQGGNTEAFF.

This clonotype was counted many times. DNA for the CDR3: TGCGCCAGCAGCCAAGATCCCACAGGGGGCTACGAGCAGTACTTC. Its protein product is CASSQDPTGGYEQYF. The genes are TRBV4-1 and TRBJ2-7; 8 nucleotides match TRBD1. J lost 3 bases, V lost 0 bases, and 4 bases had no gene match. There are 15 residues in the CDR3. CDR1 MGHRA and CDR2 YSYEKL come from the germline V gene.

This clonotype was detected ten times or more. This chain joins TRBV20-1 and TRBJ2-7; TRBD2 agrees at 8 bases. J gave up 3 bases and V 3 bases, and 10 bases lay outside the gene matches. Germline V lookup: CDR1 DFQATT, CDR2 SNEGSKA (reference sequence). The CDR3 loop spans 15 amino acids. CDR3 protein: CSASLTAGAGYEQYF. The CDR3 region has the DNA TGCAGTGCTAGCCTTACAGCGGGGGCGGGCTACGAGCAGTACTTC.

This clonotype was seen a handful of times. V and J are TRBV4-2 and TRBJ2-3; possibly TRBD1 or TRBD2 for D (5 bases each). The CDR3 consists of 13 residues. Germline loops: CDR1 LGHNA, CDR2 YNFKEQ. Trimming stripped 3 bases from V and 6 bases from J, with 10 bases between. Written as DNA, the CDR3 is TGTGCCAGCAGCCAGGGACCTTTGGATACGCAGTATTTT. It specifies CASSQGPLDTQYF.

This clonotype was observed many times. This rearrangement joins TRBV10-3 to TRBJ2-3; no definite D call. The CDR3 length is 14 residues. Germline-derived CDR1 and CDR2 are ENHRY and SYGVKD. The V end lost 9 bases, the J end lost 2 bases, and 15 bases lay between the germline ends. CDR3 sequence (DNA): TGTGCCATTAGACTTCCCGACGACACAGATACGCAGTATTTT. Amino acids: CAIRLPDDTDTQYF.

This clonotype was counted a few times. This rearrangement joins TRBV15 to TRBJ1-5; D is ambiguous. The CDR3 covers 15 residues. V lost 4 bases and J lost 0, with 10 bases in between. CDR1 is LNHNV, CDR2 YYDKDF, per germline (reference sequence). DNA for the CDR3: TGTGCCACCAGCATTTCCGGATATAGCAATCAGCCCCAGCATTTT. It is translated as CATSISGYSNQPQHF.

The gene calls are TRBV5-1 and TRBJ1-1; D may be TRBD1 (6 bases). The V end was cut by 2 bases, the J end by 5 bases, with 13 bases between. The CDR3 sequence is 14 residues long. CDR1 and CDR2 from the germline V gene are SGHRS and YFSETQ. As DNA, the CDR3 is TGCGCCAGCAGCTTCACAGGGCAAGGGACTGAAGCTTTCTTT. It codes for CASSFTGQGTEAFF.

DNA of the CDR3: TGCAGTGCTAGAGATCGGGCTAGCGGGGGGAGTTACAATGAGCAGTTCTTC. Its translation: CSARDRASGGSYNEQFF. This chain uses TRBV20-1 with TRBJ2-1; 11 bases agree with TRBD2. The trim removed 0 bases at V and 4 bases at J, leaving 8 bases unmatched. CDR1 and CDR2 (germline): DFQATT, SNEGSKA (reference sequence). This CDR3 has 17 residues.

The rearrangement uses TRBV7-9 and TRBJ1-3; unclear D gene. The CDR3 extends over 16 amino acids. Trimming stripped 5 bases from V and 0 bases from J, with 14 bases between. Germline V CDR1 and CDR2: SEHNR, FQNEAQ (reference sequence). Written as DNA, the CDR3 is TGTGCCAGCAGCCACCGGACCGGGTCCTCTGGAAACACCATATATTTT. It codes for CASSHRTGSSGNTIYF.

This clonotype was detected only a few times. The CDR3 sequence: CASSRSGADQETQYF. CDR3 coding DNA: TGCGCCAGCAGCCGTTCTGGAGCGGACCAAGAGACCCAGTACTTC. The chain has TRBV4-1 and TRBJ2-5, with a tentative D call TRBD2 (5 bases). V lost 4 bases and J 0 bases, leaving 12 bases between the germline ends. The CDR3 spans 15 residues. Germline loops: CDR1 MGHRA, CDR2 YSYEKL.

A few counts support this clonotype. Here the CDR3 reads CASSLGGGPNNEQFF. The CDR3, as DNA: TGTGCCAGCAGCTTAGGCGGGGGCCCAAACAATGAGCAGTTCTTC. V is TRBV7-6 and J is TRBJ2-1; D possibly corresponds to TRBD2 (7 bases). Deletions cut 1 base from V and 5 bases from J, with 12 bases between. There are 15 residues in the CDR3. The germline CDR1 and CDR2 sequences are SGHVS and FNYEAQ.

This clonotype was seen repeatedly, ten times or more. The CDR3 region has the DNA TGTGCCAGCAGCCAAGATACCCAGCCGGGACTAGCGGGAAAGGATAGGGAGACCCAGTACTTC. Protein: CASSQDTQPGLAGKDRETQYF. J is TRBJ2-5 and V is TRBV4-2; 13 bases agree with TRBD2. This CDR3 has 21 residues. Germline assignment: CDR1 LGHNA and CDR2 YNFKEQ. The trim removed 0 bases at V and 5 bases at J, leaving 18 bases unmatched.

The table lists this clonotype with many counts. The rearrangement links TRBV7-3 to TRBJ2-3; D is uncertain. The V end lost 3 bases, the J end lost 1 base, and 11 bases lay between the germline ends. CDR3 size: 15 residues. Germline V gives CDR1 SGHTA, CDR2 FQGTGA. The CDR3 region is CASSLGKGGTDTQYF. The CDR3 region has the DNA TGTGCCAGCAGCTTGGGGAAAGGCGGCACAGATACGCAGTATTTT.

Many counts were recorded for this clonotype. The chain is built from TRBV28 and TRBJ2-7; D unresolved. V was pared by 2 bases and J by 1 base, with 12 bases between. Looked up from germline, CDR1 is MDHEN and CDR2 is SYDVKM. CDR3 length equals 15 residues. The CDR3 DNA reads as TGTGCCAGCAGTTTACCCTGGCAGGCTTCCTACGAGCAGTACTTC. The encoded protein is CASSLPWQASYEQYF.

There are a few counts of this clonotype. This sequence joins TRBV3-1 and TRBJ2-1; D may match TRBD1 or TRBD2 (6 bases each). The V end was cut by 6 bases, the J end by 8 bases, with 26 bases between. The CDR3 consists of 17 residues. CDR1 and CDR2 from the germline V gene are LGHDT and YNNKEL (reference sequence). The CDR3 here is CASSPKLGGRFEDEQFF. CDR3 in DNA: TGTGCCAGCAGTCCGAAGTTGGGGGGCCGTTTTGAGGATGAGCAGTTCTTC.